These T cell receptor beta chains were read from a single sample in a study of cytomegalovirus exposure and HLA in healthy donors. Only in-frame clones appear in the TCRdb table, and some are missing; sequencing was by immunoSEQ multiplex PCR. Found here are about 130,000 clones, around 90% of them singletons; the top ten hold 6.2%. The sequencing input was PBMCs. These receptor sequences come from a woman under 40 in good health and CMV-seropositive. Both conserved end residues are part of each CDR3. Each record gives: clone size, D gene, J gene, V gene, CDR3 DNA, CDR3 protein. D genes are given only for firm matches. Clone sizes are given selectively: once, few, many, or a class where the clone is expanded.

.,TRBD1,TRBJ2-7,TRBV6-5,TGTGCCAGTACACGGACAGGGGGTTCCTACGAGCAGTACTTC,CASTRTGGSYEQYF
.,.,TRBJ2-7,TRBV5-6,TGTGCCAGCAGCTTGCAAGGGAGCGGCGAGCAGTACTTC,CASSLQGSGEQYF
few,.,TRBJ1-4,TRBV29-1,TGCAGCGTTGCAGGTGAAGGGAGTTCCGTGACTAATGAAAAACTGTTTTTT,CSVAGEGSSVTNEKLFF
.,.,TRBJ1-6,TRBV5-6,TGTGCCAGCAGCCCATTATGGGGAGATTCACCCCTCCACTTT,CASSPLWGDSPLHF
many,.,TRBJ1-2,TRBV21-1,TGTGCCAGCAGCAAAGCCAGGGGGCAGCATGGCTACACCTTC,CASSKARGQHGYTF
.,.,TRBJ1-5,TRBV19,TGTGCCAGTGGTCAGCAGGGCGATGGGCCCCAGCATTTT,CASGQQGDGPQHF
.,TRBD1,TRBJ2-7,TRBV7-3,TGTGCCAGCAGCTTAGGGCAGGGGGTAGGCTACGAGCAGTACTTC,CASSLGQGVGYEQYF
.,.,TRBJ1-2,TRBV28,TGTGCCAGCAGCCAACAGGCGAACTATGGCTACACCTTC,CASSQQANYGYTF
.,.,TRBJ2-5,TRBV15,TGTGCCACCAGCAGATACAGGGTCGGGACCCAGTACTTC,CATSRYRVGTQYF
.,TRBD2,TRBJ2-7,TRBV29-1,TGCAGCAAAAAGGTGGAATTATTTCAATCCGCGCGTAAAAAGCGGGAGTCGGGCGAGCAGTACTTC,CSKKVELFQSARKKRESGEQYF
.,.,TRBJ2-1,TRBV5-6,TGTGCCAGCAGCTTGGGGGCAGAGCAGTTCTTC,CASSLGAEQFF
.,TRBD1,TRBJ1-2,TRBV18,TGTGCCAGCTCACCAAAAATCCCGGGACAGGGGCCGGGAGTCTATGGCTACACCTTC,CASSPKIPGQGPGVYGYTF
.,.,TRBJ2-1,TRBV9,TGTGCCAGCAGCGTGAGCGGTCCTAACAATGAGCAGTTCTTC,CASSVSGPNNEQFF
.,.,TRBJ1-4,TRBV7-2,TGTGCCAGCAGGCCACAGGGTACGATCCGGGAAAAACTGTTTTTT,CASRPQGTIREKLFF
.,.,TRBJ2-1,TRBV15,TGTGCGACCAAAGGCGGCGAGCAGTTCTTC,CATKGGEQFF